The 18 T cell receptor beta chains below were found in one sample sequenced in a study of cytomegalovirus exposure and HLA in healthy donors. 13 Jbeta primers and 60 Vbeta primers were used for the PCR. Libraries were prepared by immunoSEQ multiplex PCR; TCRdb keeps only in-frame clonotypes and omits some of them. The table has approximately 110,000 clones, about 70% seen once. The sequenced material came from PBMCs. The receptors come from a man aged 30-40 years in good health and CMV-seropositive.

The genes are TRBV18 and TRBJ1-1; 7 nucleotides align to TRBD1. This CDR3 contains 14 residues. J gave up 3 bases and V 3 bases, and 4 bases lay outside the gene matches. In germline, CDR1 is KGHSH, CDR2 LQKENI. The CDR3 sequence: CASSPYTGDTEAFF. CDR3 DNA sequence: TGTGCCAGCTCACCTTATACAGGGGACACTGAAGCTTTCTTT.

J is TRBJ2-3 and V is TRBV7-2; 9 bases are a match to TRBD2. The trim removed 4 bases at V and 4 bases at J, leaving 3 bases unmatched. Germline V gene data show CDR1 as SGHTA and CDR2 as FQGNSA. The CDR3 has 14 residues. The DNA for the CDR3 is TGTGCCAGCAGCTCGGGACTAGCTCCAGATACGCAGTATTTT. It specifies CASSSGLAPDTQYF.

The chain couples TRBV19 to TRBJ1-2; D uncertain. V dropped 5 bases and J dropped 0 bases, with 13 bases sitting between them. Germline loops: CDR1 LNHDA, CDR2 SQIVND (reference sequence). CDR3 length equals 15 residues. This CDR3 is CASSPASETNYGYTF. Here the CDR3 DNA reads TGTGCCAGTAGTCCGGCTTCGGAGACTAACTATGGCTACACCTTC. The variable domain in full, with the rest retrieved from reference TRBV19 and TRBJ1-2, is DGGITQSPKYLFRKEGQNVTLSCEQNLNHDAMYWYRQDPGQGLRLIYYSQIVNDFQKGDIAEGYSVSREKKESFPLTVTSAQKNPTAFYLCASSPASETNYGYTFGSGTRLTVV.

J is TRBJ2-3 and V is TRBV13; no reliable D call. Per the germline V gene, CDR1 is PRHDT and CDR2 is FYEKMQ (reference sequence). V shed 0 bases and J shed 11 bases, with 15 bases lying between them. The length of the CDR3 is 14 residues. In nucleotides, the CDR3 is TGTGCCAGCAGCTTAGGGACTTCTGCTCCCGGGCAGTATTTT. Amino acid sequence: CASSLGTSAPGQYF.

J is TRBJ1-2 and V is TRBV30; perhaps TRBD1 as D (6 bases). The germline V gene encodes CDR1 GTSNPN and CDR2 SVGIG (reference sequence). The V and J ends lost 2 bases and 2 bases respectively, with 12 bases between them. This CDR3 has 14 amino acids. The CDR3 region has the DNA TGTGCCTGGAGTCACAATACAGGGAACTATGGCTACACCTTC. Translation: CAWSHNTGNYGYTF.

This clone was recorded only once. In nucleotides, the CDR3 is TGTGCTAGTGGGAGACAGGGTAGGGTGACTGAAGCTTTCTTT. As protein: CASGRQGRVTEAFF. The chain couples TRBV12-5 to TRBJ1-1, with 7 nucleotides matching TRBD1. The germline gives CDR1 LGHNT, CDR2 FRNRAP. The CDR3 is made up of 14 amino acids. V dropped 6 bases and J dropped 5; count of bases not matched to a gene: 9.

As concerns this clone: Additional DNA sequences in this sample encode the identical CDR3. The chain combines TRBV11-2 with TRBJ2-5, with a tentative D call TRBD1 (5 bases). Germline V CDR1 and CDR2: SGHAT, FQNNGV. Deletions cut 0 bases from V and 3 bases from J, with 5 bases between. The CDR3 is 13 amino acids. The CDR3 is CASSLDREETQYF. The DNA of the CDR3 is TGTGCCAGCAGCTTAGACAGGGAAGAGACCCAGTACTTC.

The genes are TRBV5-1 and TRBJ2-1, with a possible D match to TRBD2 (5 bases). Per germline, CDR1 SGHRS and CDR2 YFSETQ. The CDR3 totals 13 residues. Deletions cut 7 bases from V and 5 bases from J, with 13 bases between. The CDR3, as DNA: TGCGCCAGCCGCCGGGGTGGGCACAATGAGCAGTTCTTC. Encoded protein: CASRRGGHNEQFF.

V gene TRBV7-8 combines with J gene TRBJ2-3, with D perhaps matching TRBD2 (7 bases). The germline gives CDR1 SGHVS, CDR2 FQNEAQ. Between the trimmed V and J ends, which lost 6 bases and 5 bases, there was a span of 15 bases. The CDR3 runs 14 residues. CDR3 loop: CASRTGLDVDTQYF. The CDR3 coding sequence is TGTGCCAGCAGGACAGGACTAGACGTAGATACGCAGTATTTT.

The chain joins TRBV14 to TRBJ1-6; D ambiguous. Germline V gives CDR1 SGHDN, CDR2 FVKESK. The CDR3 has 15 amino acids. V lost 8 bases to trimming and J lost 4 bases, with 15 bases between them. This CDR3 is CASGWLAYYNSPLHF. For the CDR3, the DNA is TGTGCCAGCGGCTGGCTAGCCTATTATAATTCACCCCTCCACTTT.

A few counts support this clone. The V gene is TRBV11-3, the J gene TRBJ2-3, with TRBD2 matching 9 bases. The germline gives CDR1 SGHNT, CDR2 YENEEA. The CDR3 has 16 residues. Germline trimming cut 1 base from V and 1 base from J; bases unmatched to any gene: 3. In DNA form, the CDR3 reads TGTGCCAGCAGCTTAGGGTCTAGCGGGGGCACAGATACGCAGTATTTT. It yields the protein CASSLGSSGGTDTQYF. Full variable domain (remainder filled in from reference TRBV11-3 and TRBJ2-3): EAGVVQSPRYKIIEKKQPVAFWCNPISGHNTLYWYLQNLGQGPELLIRYENEEAVDDSQLPKDRFSAERLKGVDSTLKIQPAELGDSAVYLCASSLGSSGGTDTQYFGPGTRLTVL.

The chain links TRBV29-1 to TRBJ2-3; 8 nucleotides match TRBD2. CDR3 length equals 14 residues. Trimming at V came to 5 bases and at J to 6 bases, leaving 10 bases not matched to a gene. The germline gives CDR1 SQVTM, CDR2 ANQGSEA. CDR3 DNA: TGCAGCGTTTCTGGTAGCGGGATGTGGGATACGCAGTATTTT. As protein: CSVSGSGMWDTQYF.

This clone was observed a few times. V is TRBV5-1 and J is TRBJ1-6; the match to TRBD1 covers 11 bases. This CDR3 has 17 residues. Germline CDR1 and CDR2: SGHRS and YFSETQ. J gave up 4 bases and V 4 bases, and 7 bases lay outside the gene matches. In nucleotides, the CDR3 is TGCGCCAGCAGCCGATTTGGACAGGGGGCATATAATTCACCCCTCCACTTT. Amino acids: CASSRFGQGAYNSPLHF.

The rearrangement uses TRBV2 and TRBJ1-2, with D perhaps TRBD1 (5 bases). This CDR3 spans 15 amino acids. Germline values: CDR1 SNHLY, CDR2 FYNNEI. V was trimmed by 7 bases and J by 3 bases, leaving 18 bases between them. The CDR3 nucleotides are TGTGCCAGCATTCTCGACAGCCGGGGGTACTATGGCTACACCTTC. Protein product: CASILDSRGYYGYTF.

For this clone: Germline and junction disagree at one end, which may indicate a read error. The rearrangement links TRBV5-6 to TRBJ2-4; 7 bases line up with TRBD1. Germline assignment: CDR1 SGHDT and CDR2 YYEEEE. The CDR3 has 14 residues. This CDR3 reads CASSTGTVQNSQYF. The DNA of the CDR3 is TGTGCCAGCAGCACCGGGACAGTCCAAAACAGTCAGTACTTC.

In this sample, this clone turned up a few times. The chain employs TRBV4-1 and TRBJ2-1; TRBD2 is a possible D gene (5 bases). The CDR3 has 18 residues. V lost 4 bases to trimming and J lost 5 bases, with 24 bases between them. The V gene's germline CDR1 is MGHRA and CDR2 YSYEKL. The CDR3 nucleotides read TGCGCCAGCAGCCCGGCTTTAGACGGGGAAGGGAAAGACAATGAGCAGTTCTTC. Residues: CASSPALDGEGKDNEQFF.

The chain links TRBV10-3 to TRBJ2-1; 8 positions agree with TRBD2. The junction had 8 bases not matched to a gene; V was cut back by 7 bases and J by 0 bases. Germline CDR1 and CDR2: ENHRY and SYGVKD. The CDR3 is 16 residues long. Written as DNA, the CDR3 is TGTGCCATCACGCGGCTAGCGGGCGGCTCCTACAATGAGCAGTTCTTC. This gives the protein CAITRLAGGSYNEQFF.

The chain joins TRBV19 to TRBJ2-2, with D possibly matching TRBD1 (6 bases). The germline V and J ends were trimmed by 4 bases and 2 bases, with 26 bases remaining between them. In germline, CDR1 is LNHDA, CDR2 SQIVND (reference sequence). The CDR3 consists of 20 residues. The CDR3 DNA is TGTGCCAGTAGTACCCAATATCGCTCAGGGGCAGTTCCTAACACCGGGGAGCTGTTTTTT. Translated: CASSTQYRSGAVPNTGELFF.